A single sample gave rise to the 20 T cell receptor beta chains below, sequenced in a study of cytomegalovirus exposure and HLA in healthy donors. Data came from immunoSEQ multiplex PCR; TCRdb stores just in-frame clones and leaves some out. The data contain roughly 100,000 clones, roughly nine tenths of them seen just once; the ten biggest clones take up roughly 2%. Specimen: PBMCs. The receptors come from a woman between 18 and 30 years old in good health and CMV-seropositive.

V gene TRBV18 combines with J gene TRBJ2-5; the match to TRBD2 covers 10 bases. The CDR3 runs 15 residues. The germline V gene encodes CDR1 KGHSH and CDR2 LQKENI. V shed 3 bases, J shed 2 bases, and the junction held 3 bases outside the gene matches. The CDR3 protein is CASSPSGGPQETQYF. CDR3 nucleotides: TGTGCCAGCTCACCTAGCGGGGGGCCTCAAGAGACCCAGTACTTC.

V and J are TRBV11-2 and TRBJ2-3; D perhaps matches TRBD2 (6 bases). The CDR3 has 15 residues. V was clipped by 7 bases and J by 2 bases, with 16 bases between them. Germline assignment: CDR1 SGHAT and CDR2 FQNNGV. In DNA form, the CDR3 reads TGTGCCAGCACGCATATGGAGGGGCCCACAGATACGCAGTATTTT. It specifies CASTHMEGPTDTQYF.

J is TRBJ1-2 and V is TRBV5-4; tentatively, D is TRBD1 (5 bases). V was clipped by 2 bases and J by 4 bases, with 12 bases between them. This CDR3 spans 14 amino acids. Germline CDR1 and CDR2: SGHNT and YYREEE (reference sequence). Here the CDR3 DNA reads TGTGCCAGCAGCTTTGGGGGGGAGGGCTATGGCTACACCTTC. This gives the protein CASSFGGEGYGYTF.

The V gene is TRBV28, the J gene TRBJ2-1, with D possibly matching TRBD1 (5 bases). Trimming shortened V by 1 base and J by 15 bases, and 16 bases separated the two germline ends. The CDR3 length is 13 residues. CDR1 is MDHEN and CDR2 is SYDVKM in the germline V gene. DNA of the CDR3: TGTGCCAGCAGTTTATCGGGTCAGGGCAGGGTGTTCTTC. It specifies CASSLSGQGRVFF.

The chain carries TRBV19 and TRBJ1-2; D gene uncertain. This CDR3 comprises 13 residues. V lost 5 bases, J lost 6 bases, and 13 bases lay in between. Per germline, CDR1 LNHDA and CDR2 SQIVND (reference sequence). CDR3 protein: CASSFGSRHGYTF. The CDR3 nucleotides read TGTGCCAGTAGTTTCGGGTCCCGTCATGGCTACACCTTC.

This chain joins TRBV7-2 and TRBJ2-2; 8 positions match TRBD1. The CDR3 consists of 16 residues. Germline V gene data show CDR1 as SGHTA and CDR2 as FQGNSA. Germline trimming cut 1 base from V and 4 bases from J; bases unmatched to any gene: 5. The CDR3 loop reads CASSLGRTGTTGELFF. CDR3 DNA sequence: TGTGCCAGCAGCTTAGGCAGGACAGGGACCACCGGGGAGCTGTTTTTT.

This clone occurred a few times. J is TRBJ1-6 and V is TRBV5-4; D not certain. V dropped 2 bases and J dropped 5 bases, with 5 bases sitting between them. The CDR3 runs to 13 residues. Germline V gene sequence: CDR1 SGHNT, CDR2 YYREEE (reference sequence). The CDR3 nucleotides are TGTGCCAGCAGCTTTGACAATAATTCACCCCTCCACTTT. It codes for CASSFDNNSPLHF.

The V gene is TRBV5-4, the J gene TRBJ2-4, with D possibly being TRBD1 (7 bases). The CDR3 extends over 16 amino acids. V shed 1 base and J shed 5 bases, with 16 bases lying between them. The germline V gene has CDR1 SGHNT and CDR2 YYREEE (reference sequence). The CDR3 DNA reads as TGTGCCAGCAGCTTGCCCCGGACAGGAGGGGAAAACATTCAGTACTTC. It specifies CASSLPRTGGENIQYF.

This chain connects TRBV28 to TRBJ1-5, with D unclear. The germline CDR1 and CDR2 sequences are MDHEN and SYDVKM. The CDR3 loop spans 14 amino acids. Trimming pared 2 bases from V and 1 base from J, leaving 6 bases between. The CDR3 bases are TGTGCCAGCAGTTTAAGAGCAAGCAATCAGCCCCAGCATTTT. Amino acid sequence: CASSLRASNQPQHF. Full variable domain (outside the CDR3, taken from reference TRBV28 and TRBJ1-5): DVKVTQSSRYLVKRTGEKVFLECVQDMDHENMFWYRQDPGLGLRLIYFSYDVKMKEKGDIPEGYSVSREKKERFSLILESASTNQTSMYLCASSLRASNQPQHFGDGTRLSIL.

Here the CDR3 reads CASSPSGGGLGYTF. In DNA form, the CDR3 reads TGTGCCAGCTCACCATCAGGGGGCGGACTGGGCTACACCTTC. The V call is TRBV18, the J call TRBJ1-2; 8 bases map to TRBD1. The length of the CDR3 is 14 residues. CDR1 and CDR2 from the germline V gene are KGHSH and LQKENI. Unmatched junction bases numbered 7, after V lost 2 bases and J lost 8 bases. Looking up the rest from reference TRBV18 and TRBJ1-2 gives the full variable domain: NAGVMQNPRHLVRRRGQEARLRCSPMKGHSHVYWYRQLPEEGLKFMVYLQKENIIDESGMPKERFSAEFPKEGPSILRIQQVVRGDSAAYFCASSPSGGGLGYTFGSGTRLTVV.

The CDR3 coding sequence is TGCGCCAGCAACCCGACAGGGGTATCGAAAGGCTACACCTTC. Encoded protein: CASNPTGVSKGYTF. The V and J genes are TRBV5-1 and TRBJ1-2, with 8 nucleotides matching TRBD1. Germline CDR1 and CDR2: SGHRS and YFSETQ. This CDR3 has 14 residues. V was pared by 6 bases and J by 8 bases, with 12 bases of the junction left unmatched.

The rearrangement links TRBV7-8 to TRBJ2-7; maybe TRBD1 (7 bases). Germline lookup yields CDR1 SGHVS and CDR2 FQNEAQ. Trimming removed 5 bases at V and 2 bases at J, with 16 bases between. The CDR3 length is 15 residues. For the CDR3, the DNA is TGTGCCAGCAGCCGGAGGGCGACAGGGCCCTACGAGCAGTACGTC. Amino acid sequence: CASSRRATGPYEQYV.

The chain combines TRBV15 with TRBJ2-5; D is possibly TRBD2 (7 bases). Germline CDR1 is LNHNV and CDR2 is YYDKDF (reference sequence). There are 15 residues in the CDR3. V was pared by 3 bases and J by 5 bases, with 16 bases between. The CDR3 DNA sequence: TGTGCCACCAGCAGCCTTAGGGGGGGCCCCGAGACCCAGTACTTC. It yields the protein CATSSLRGGPETQYF. The full variable domain, in which reference TRBV15 and TRBJ2-5 provide the parts outside the CDR3, is DAMVIQNPRYQVTQFGKPVTLSCSQTLNHNVMYWYQQKSSQAPKLLFHYYDKDFNNEADTPDNFQSRRPNTSFCFLDIRSPGLGDTAMYLCATSSLRGGPETQYFGPGTRLLVL.

The chain employs TRBV9 and TRBJ2-7; 8 bases agree with TRBD1. Trimming cost V 2 bases and J 4 bases; bases outside gene matches: 5. There are 14 residues in the CDR3. CDR1 is SGDLS and CDR2 is YYNGEE in the germline V gene. The DNA of the CDR3 is TGTGCCAGCAGCGTTGGACAGGGTCAGTACGAGCAGTACTTC. The encoded protein is CASSVGQGQYEQYF.

As DNA, the CDR3 is TGTGCCAGCAGCTCCATCCAGGACAGACAAGAGACCCAGTACTTC. Translation: CASSSIQDRQETQYF. The chain carries TRBV11-2 and TRBJ2-5; D is possibly TRBD1 (6 bases). Germline V lookup: CDR1 SGHAT, CDR2 FQNNGV. The CDR3 consists of 15 residues. Trimming cost V 4 bases and J 2 bases, with 14 bases left between them.

The CDR3 DNA follows: TGTGCCAGCAGCGCATACGACAGGGGCAGCACAGATACGCAGTATTTT. Protein: CASSAYDRGSTDTQYF. This chain links TRBV5-4 with TRBJ2-3, with TRBD1 matching over 8 bases. The CDR3 extends over 16 amino acids. The ends lost 4 bases at V and 0 bases at J; junction bases unmatched: 7. The germline V gene has CDR1 SGHNT and CDR2 YYREEE (reference sequence).

J is TRBJ2-3 and V is TRBV10-3; 9 bases agree with TRBD1. The CDR3 is 15 residues long. Trimming at V came to 3 bases and at J to 7 bases, leaving 8 bases not matched to a gene. From germline, CDR1 is ENHRY and CDR2 SYGVKD. CDR3 in amino acids: CAISEKGQGRNTQYF. CDR3 in DNA: TGTGCCATCAGTGAAAAGGGACAGGGTAGGAATACGCAGTATTTT.

This rearrangement joins TRBV2 to TRBJ1-5; D not certain. This CDR3 is built from 15 residues. The germline gives CDR1 SNHLY, CDR2 FYNNEI. V was pared by 1 base and J by 0 bases, with 7 bases between. Here the CDR3 DNA reads TGTGCCAGCAGTGAAGGCGTAGCTAGCAATCAGCCCCAGCATTTT. This encodes CASSEGVASNQPQHF.

The genes are TRBV19 and TRBJ2-1; 16 bases are shared with TRBD2. Germline CDR1 reads LNHDA; CDR2 reads SQIVND (reference sequence). The CDR3 covers 13 residues. Trimming took 11 bases from V and 15 from J; bases not matched to a gene: 10. The CDR3 reads CASEGLAGGPPFF. Written as DNA, the CDR3 is TGTGCCTCCGAGGGACTAGCGGGGGGGCCACCGTTCTTC.

The chain carries TRBV4-1 and TRBJ2-7, with 7 bases aligning to TRBD2. Per the germline V gene, CDR1 is MGHRA and CDR2 is YSYEKL. The V gene end was trimmed by 4 bases and the J gene end by 2 bases; junction bases not matched to a gene: 8. The CDR3 runs 15 residues. The CDR3 protein is CASSPRAGVAYEQYF. In nucleotides, the CDR3 is TGCGCCAGCAGCCCCCGCGCGGGGGTCGCCTACGAGCAGTACTTC.